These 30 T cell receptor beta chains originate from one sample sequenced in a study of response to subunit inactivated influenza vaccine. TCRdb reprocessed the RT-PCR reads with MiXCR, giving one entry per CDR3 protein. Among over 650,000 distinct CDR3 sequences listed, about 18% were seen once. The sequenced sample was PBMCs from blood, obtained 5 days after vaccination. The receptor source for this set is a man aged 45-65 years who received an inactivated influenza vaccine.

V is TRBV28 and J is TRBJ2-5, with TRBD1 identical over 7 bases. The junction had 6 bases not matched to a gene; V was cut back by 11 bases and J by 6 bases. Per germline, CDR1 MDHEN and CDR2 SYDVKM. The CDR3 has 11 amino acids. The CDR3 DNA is TGTGCCGTCCGACAGGGTCAGACCCAGTACTTC. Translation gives CAVRQGQTQYF. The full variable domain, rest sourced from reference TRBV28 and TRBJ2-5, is DVKVTQSSRYLVKRTGEKVFLECVQDMDHENMFWYRQDPGLGLRLIYFSYDVKMKEKGDIPEGYSVSREKKERFSLILESASTNQTSMYLCAVRQGQTQYFGPGTRLLVL.

The CDR3 region is CASSPSGYRVNGYTF. CDR3 DNA sequence: TGCGCCAGCAGCCCTTCCGGATACAGGGTGAATGGCTACACCTTC. The chain is built from TRBV5-1 and TRBJ1-2; TRBD1 might be the D (6 bases). Germline-derived CDR1 and CDR2 are SGHRS and YFSETQ. This CDR3 has 15 residues. V was cut by 4 bases and J by 6 bases, with 19 bases left in between.

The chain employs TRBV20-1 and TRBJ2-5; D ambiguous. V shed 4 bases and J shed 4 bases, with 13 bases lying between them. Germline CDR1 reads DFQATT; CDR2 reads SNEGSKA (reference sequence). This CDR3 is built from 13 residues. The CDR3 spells CSATPGPSETQYF. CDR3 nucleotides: TGCAGTGCTACTCCGGGTCCTTCAGAGACCCAGTACTTC.

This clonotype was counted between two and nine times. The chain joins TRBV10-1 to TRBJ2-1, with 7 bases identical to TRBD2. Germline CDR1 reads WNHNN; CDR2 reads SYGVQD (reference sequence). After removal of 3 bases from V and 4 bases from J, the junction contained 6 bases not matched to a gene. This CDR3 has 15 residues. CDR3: CASSDQRGWYNEQFF. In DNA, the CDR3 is TGCGCCAGCAGTGATCAGCGGGGATGGTACAATGAGCAGTTCTTC.

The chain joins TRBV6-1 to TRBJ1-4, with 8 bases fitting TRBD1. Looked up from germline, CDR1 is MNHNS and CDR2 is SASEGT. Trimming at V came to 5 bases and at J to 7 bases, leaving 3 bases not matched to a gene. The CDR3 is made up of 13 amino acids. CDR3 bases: TGTGCCAGCAGTACGGACAGGGTTGAAAAACTGTTTTTT. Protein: CASSTDRVEKLFF.

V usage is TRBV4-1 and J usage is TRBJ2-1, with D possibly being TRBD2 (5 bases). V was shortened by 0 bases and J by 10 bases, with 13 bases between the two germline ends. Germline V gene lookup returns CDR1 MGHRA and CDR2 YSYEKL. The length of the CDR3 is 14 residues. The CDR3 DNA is TGCGCCAGCAGCCAAGATTTTACCCCGGGGGAGCAGTTCTTC. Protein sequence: CASSQDFTPGEQFF.

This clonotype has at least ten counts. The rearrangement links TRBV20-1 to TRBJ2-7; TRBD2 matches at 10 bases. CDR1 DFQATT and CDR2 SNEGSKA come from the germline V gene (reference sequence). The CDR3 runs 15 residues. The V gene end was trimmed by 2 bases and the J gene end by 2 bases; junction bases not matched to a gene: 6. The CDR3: CSARPLAGGTYEQYF. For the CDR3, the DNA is TGCAGTGCTAGACCCTTAGCGGGGGGCACCTACGAGCAGTACTTC.

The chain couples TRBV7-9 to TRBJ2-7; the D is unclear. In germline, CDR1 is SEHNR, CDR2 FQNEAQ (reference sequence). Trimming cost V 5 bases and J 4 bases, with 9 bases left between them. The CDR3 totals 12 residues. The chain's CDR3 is CASSTPQYEQYF. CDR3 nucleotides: TGTGCCAGCAGCACGCCCCAGTACGAGCAGTACTTC.

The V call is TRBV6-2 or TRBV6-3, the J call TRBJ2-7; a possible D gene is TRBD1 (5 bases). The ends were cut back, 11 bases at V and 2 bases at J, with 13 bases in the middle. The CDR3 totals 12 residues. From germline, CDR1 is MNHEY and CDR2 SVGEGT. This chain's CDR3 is CAVSDSPYEQYF. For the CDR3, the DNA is TGTGCCGTCAGCGACAGTCCCTACGAGCAGTACTTC.

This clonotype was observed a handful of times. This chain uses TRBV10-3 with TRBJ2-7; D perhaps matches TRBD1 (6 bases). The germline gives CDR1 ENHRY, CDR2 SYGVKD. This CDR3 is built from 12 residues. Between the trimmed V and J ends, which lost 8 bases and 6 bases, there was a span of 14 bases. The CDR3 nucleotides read TGTGCCATCGGACAGAGCCCCCTCGAGCAGTACTTC. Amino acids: CAIGQSPLEQYF.

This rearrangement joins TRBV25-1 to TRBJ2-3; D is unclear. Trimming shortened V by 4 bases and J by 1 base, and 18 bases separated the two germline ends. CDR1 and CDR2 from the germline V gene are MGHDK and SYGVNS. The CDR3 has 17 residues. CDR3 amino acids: CASSAPYGRGGTDTQYF. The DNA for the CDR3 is TGTGCCAGCAGTGCCCCGTACGGTCGAGGTGGCACAGATACGCAGTATTTT.

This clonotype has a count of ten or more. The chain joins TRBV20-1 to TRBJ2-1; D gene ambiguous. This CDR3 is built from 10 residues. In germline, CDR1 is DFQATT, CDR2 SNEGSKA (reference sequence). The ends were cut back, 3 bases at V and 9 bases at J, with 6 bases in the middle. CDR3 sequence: CSASEFEQFF. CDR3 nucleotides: TGCAGTGCTAGTGAGTTTGAGCAGTTCTTC.

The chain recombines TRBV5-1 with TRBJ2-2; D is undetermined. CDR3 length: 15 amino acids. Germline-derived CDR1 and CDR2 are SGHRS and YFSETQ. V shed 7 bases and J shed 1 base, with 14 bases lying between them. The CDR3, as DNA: TGCGCCAGCCGGGCGAGTATGGTGAACACCGGGGAGCTGTTTTTT. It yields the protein CASRASMVNTGELFF.

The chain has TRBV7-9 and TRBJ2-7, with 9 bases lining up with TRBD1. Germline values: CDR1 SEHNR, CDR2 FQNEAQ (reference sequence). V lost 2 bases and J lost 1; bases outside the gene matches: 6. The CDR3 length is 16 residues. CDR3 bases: TGTGCCAGCAGCTTATACAGGGGGCGCGAATCCTACGAGCAGTACTTC. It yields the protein CASSLYRGRESYEQYF.

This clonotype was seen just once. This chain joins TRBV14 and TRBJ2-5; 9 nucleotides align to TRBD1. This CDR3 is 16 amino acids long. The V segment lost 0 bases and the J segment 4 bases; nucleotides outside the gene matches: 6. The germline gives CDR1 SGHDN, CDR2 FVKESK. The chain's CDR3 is CASSQDRDRDVETQYF. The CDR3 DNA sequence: TGTGCCAGCAGCCAAGACCGGGACAGGGACGTAGAGACCCAGTACTTC.

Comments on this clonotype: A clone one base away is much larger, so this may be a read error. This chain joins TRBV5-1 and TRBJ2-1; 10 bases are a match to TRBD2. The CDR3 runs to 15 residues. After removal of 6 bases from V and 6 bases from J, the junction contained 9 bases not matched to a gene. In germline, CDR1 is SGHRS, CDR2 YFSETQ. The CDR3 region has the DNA TGCGCCAGCAAAGGTCGTAGCGGGAGGATCAATGAGCAGTTCTTC. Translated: CASKGRSGRINEQFF.

The CDR3 spells CSALLAGGSGDSYEQYF. The CDR3 coding sequence is TGCAGTGCATTACTAGCGGGAGGGTCAGGCGACTCCTACGAGCAGTACTTC. This sequence joins TRBV20-1 and TRBJ2-7; the match to TRBD2 covers 13 bases. CDR1 and CDR2 from the germline V gene are DFQATT and SNEGSKA (reference sequence). Trimming at V came to 6 bases and at J to 0 bases, leaving 11 bases not matched to a gene. The CDR3 has 17 amino acids.

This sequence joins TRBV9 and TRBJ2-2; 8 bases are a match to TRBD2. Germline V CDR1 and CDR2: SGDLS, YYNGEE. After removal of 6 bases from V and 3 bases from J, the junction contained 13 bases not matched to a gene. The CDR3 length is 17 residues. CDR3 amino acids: CASTRNSAGADTGELFF. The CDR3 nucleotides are TGTGCCAGCACCCGTAATTCAGCGGGAGCGGACACCGGGGAGCTGTTTTTT.

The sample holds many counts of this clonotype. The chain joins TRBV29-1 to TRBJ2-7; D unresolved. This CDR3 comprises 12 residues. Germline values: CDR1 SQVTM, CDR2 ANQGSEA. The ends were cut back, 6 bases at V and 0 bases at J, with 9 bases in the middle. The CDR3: CSVRTSSYEQYF. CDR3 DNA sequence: TGCAGCGTGCGGACGAGCTCCTACGAGCAGTACTTC.

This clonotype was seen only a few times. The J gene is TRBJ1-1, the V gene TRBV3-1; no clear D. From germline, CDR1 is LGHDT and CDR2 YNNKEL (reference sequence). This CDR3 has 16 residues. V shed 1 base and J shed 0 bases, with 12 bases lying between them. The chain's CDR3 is CASSQVIGRLNTEAFF. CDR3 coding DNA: TGTGCCAGCAGCCAAGTTATAGGCAGGCTGAACACTGAAGCTTTCTTT.

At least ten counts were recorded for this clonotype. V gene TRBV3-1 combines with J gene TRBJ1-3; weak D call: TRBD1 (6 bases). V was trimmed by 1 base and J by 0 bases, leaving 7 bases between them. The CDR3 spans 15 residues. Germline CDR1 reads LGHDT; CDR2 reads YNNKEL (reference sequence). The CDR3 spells CASSQAGVSGNTIYF. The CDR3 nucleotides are TGTGCCAGCAGCCAAGCAGGGGTCTCTGGAAACACCATATATTTT. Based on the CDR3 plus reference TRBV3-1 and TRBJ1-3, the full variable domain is DTAVSQTPKYLVTQMGNDKSIKCEQNLGHDTMYWYKQDSKKFLKIMFSYNNKELIINETVPNRFSPKSPDKAHLNLHINSLELGDSAVYFCASSQAGVSGNTIYFGEGSWLTVV.

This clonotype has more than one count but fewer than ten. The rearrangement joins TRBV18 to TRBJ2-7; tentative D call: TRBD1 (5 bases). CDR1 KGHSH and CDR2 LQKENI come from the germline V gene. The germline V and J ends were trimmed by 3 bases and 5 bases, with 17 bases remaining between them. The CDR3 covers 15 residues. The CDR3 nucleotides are TGTGCCAGCTCACCTCCCGACAGAATGGGCGACGAGCAGTACTTC. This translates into CASSPPDRMGDEQYF.

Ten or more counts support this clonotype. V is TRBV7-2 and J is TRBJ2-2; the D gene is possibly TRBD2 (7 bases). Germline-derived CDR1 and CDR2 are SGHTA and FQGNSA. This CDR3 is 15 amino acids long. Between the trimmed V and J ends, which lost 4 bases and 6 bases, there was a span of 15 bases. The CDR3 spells CASSWGGPRPGELFF. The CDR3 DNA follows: TGTGCCAGCAGCTGGGGGGGCCCCCGGCCCGGGGAGCTGTTTTTT.

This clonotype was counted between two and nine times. The CDR3, as DNA: TGTGCCAGCAGTTACGTCGGGGGTTCGTATGGCTACACCTTC. This translates into CASSYVGGSYGYTF. This sequence joins TRBV6-2 or TRBV6-3 and TRBJ1-2; possibly TRBD1 for D (5 bases). This CDR3 is 14 amino acids long. CDR1 and CDR2 (germline): MNHEY, SVGEGT. Trimming stripped 2 bases from V and 5 bases from J, with 12 bases between.

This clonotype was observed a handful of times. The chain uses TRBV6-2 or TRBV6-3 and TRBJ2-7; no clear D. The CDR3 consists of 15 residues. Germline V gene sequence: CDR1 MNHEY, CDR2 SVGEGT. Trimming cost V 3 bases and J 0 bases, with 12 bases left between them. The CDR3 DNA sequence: TGTGCCAGCAGTTATGGTTCAGGCAGCTCCTACGAGCAGTACTTC. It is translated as CASSYGSGSSYEQYF.

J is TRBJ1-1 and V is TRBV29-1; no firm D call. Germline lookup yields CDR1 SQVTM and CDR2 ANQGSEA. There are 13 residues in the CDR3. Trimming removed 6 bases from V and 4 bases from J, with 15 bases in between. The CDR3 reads CSVLRQVGTEAFF. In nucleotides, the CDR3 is TGCAGCGTCCTTAGGCAGGTCGGCACTGAAGCTTTCTTT.

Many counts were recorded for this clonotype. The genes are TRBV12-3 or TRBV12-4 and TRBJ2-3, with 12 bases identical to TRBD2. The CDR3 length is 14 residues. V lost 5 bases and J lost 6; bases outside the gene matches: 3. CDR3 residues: CASSATSGGDTQYF. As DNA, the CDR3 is TGTGCCAGCAGTGCCACTAGCGGGGGGGATACGCAGTATTTT.

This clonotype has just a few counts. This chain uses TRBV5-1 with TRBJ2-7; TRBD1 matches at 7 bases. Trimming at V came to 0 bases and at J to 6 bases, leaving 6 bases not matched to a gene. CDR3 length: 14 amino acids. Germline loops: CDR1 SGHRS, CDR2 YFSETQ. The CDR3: CASSLEGTVTEQYF. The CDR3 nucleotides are TGCGCCAGCAGCTTGGAGGGGACAGTCACCGAGCAGTACTTC.

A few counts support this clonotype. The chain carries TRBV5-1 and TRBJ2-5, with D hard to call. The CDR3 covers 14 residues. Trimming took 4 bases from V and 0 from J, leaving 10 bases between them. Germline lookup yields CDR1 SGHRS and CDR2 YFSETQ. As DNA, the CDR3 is TGCGCCAGCAGCCCACGGCGGTACCAAGAGACCCAGTACTTC. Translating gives CASSPRRYQETQYF.

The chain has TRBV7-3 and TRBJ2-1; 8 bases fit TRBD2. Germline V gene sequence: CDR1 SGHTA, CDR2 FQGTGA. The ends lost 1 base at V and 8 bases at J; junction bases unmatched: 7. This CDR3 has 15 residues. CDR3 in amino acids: CASSLIPGGPDEQFF. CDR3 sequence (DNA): TGTGCCAGCAGCTTAATTCCGGGAGGGCCCGATGAGCAGTTCTTC.